This T cell receptor (beta chain) was identified in a study of shared T cell receptors in the human thymus. Method: immunoSEQ multiplex PCR; TCRdb's copy keeps in-frame clones and lacks some. There are some 700,000 clones in the sample; approximately 85% occur only once, and over 0.008% lies in the top ten. This clone was counted once. J lost 8 bases, V lost 5 bases, and 4 bases had no gene match. The CDR3 contains 14 residues. Germline V CDR1 and CDR2: SGHAT, FQNNGV. These data also formed part of another study, on human thymus T cells. That publication notes: Having corrective surgery for congenital heart defects, healthy Finnish infants were the ones who donated. Thymic samples were excised during corrective heart operations. Both thymic and peripheral blood repertoires showed apparently biased V and J usage. Related research reported highly overlapping thymic repertoires among unrelated individuals.

The source of this sequence is a girl in the first two years of life with a congenital heart defect. Sequenced: thymocytes. The genes are TRBV11-2 and TRBJ1-6, with 9 bases aligning to TRBD1. CDR3: CASSPRTGDSPLHF. The CDR3 DNA sequence: TGTGCCAGCAGCCCCAGGACAGGGGATTCACCCCTCCACTTT. The entire variable domain, with the rest obtained from reference TRBV11-2 and TRBJ1-6, is as follows: EAGVAQSPRYKIIEKRQSVAFWCNPISGHATLYWYQQILGQGPKLLIQFQNNGVVDDSQLPKDRFSAERLKGVDSTLKIQPAKLEDSAVYLCASSPRTGDSPLHFGNGTRLTVT.